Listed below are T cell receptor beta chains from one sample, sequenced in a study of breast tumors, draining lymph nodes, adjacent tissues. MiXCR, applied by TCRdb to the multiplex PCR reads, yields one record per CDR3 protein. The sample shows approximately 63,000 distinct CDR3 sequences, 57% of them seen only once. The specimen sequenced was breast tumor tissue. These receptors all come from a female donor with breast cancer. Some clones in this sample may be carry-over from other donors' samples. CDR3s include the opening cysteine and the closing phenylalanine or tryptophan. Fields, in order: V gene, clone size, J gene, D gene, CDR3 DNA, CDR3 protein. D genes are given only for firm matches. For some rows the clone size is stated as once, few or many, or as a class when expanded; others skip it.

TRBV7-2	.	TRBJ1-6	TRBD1	TGTGCCAGCAGCCCCCGGACAGGGGATTCACCCCTCCACTTT	CASSPRTGDSPLHF
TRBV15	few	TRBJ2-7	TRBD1	TGTGCCACCAGCAGAGGGGACAGGGGTCTGGGCTACGAGCAGTACTTC	CATSRGDRGLGYEQYF
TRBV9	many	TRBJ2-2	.	TGTGCCAGCAGCGTAGTACCCTTTTCGAACACCGGGGAGCTGTTTTTT	CASSVVPFSNTGELFF
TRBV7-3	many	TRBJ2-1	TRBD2	TGTGCCAGCAGCTCAAGGGGAGGGAGAGGAATAGGTGAGCAGTTCTTC	CASSSRGGRGIGEQFF
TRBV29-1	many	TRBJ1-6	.	TGCAGCGTCTCCCCGGGAAGTCGCAAGCCCCACTTT	CSVSPGSRKPHF
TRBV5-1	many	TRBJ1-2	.	TGCGCCAGCAGCCTCGGACAGTCTAACTATGGCTACACCTTC	CASSLGQSNYGYTF
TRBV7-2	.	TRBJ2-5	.	.	CASSPGGRVSPLHFGNGTQYF
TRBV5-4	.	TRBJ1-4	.	TGTGCCAGCAGCTTGGCCCGACAGTCCCATGAAAAACTGTTTTTT	CASSLARQSHEKLFF
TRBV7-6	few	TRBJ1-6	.	TGTGCCTGGAGTGTAGCCTCCAGCAGGGCGGATTCACCCCTCCACTTT	CAWSVASSRADSPLHF
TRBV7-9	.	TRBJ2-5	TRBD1	TGTGCCAGCAGCTTCCGGACAGGGGAGACCCAGTACTTC	CASSFRTGETQYF
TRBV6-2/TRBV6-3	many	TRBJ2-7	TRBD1	TGTGCCAGCAGGCACCGGGACAGGGTCTCCTACGAGCAGTACTTC	CASRHRDRVSYEQYF
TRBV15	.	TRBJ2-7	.	TGTGCCACCAGCCCTCAGGGCCTTCGGGACGAGCAGTACTTC	CATSPQGLRDEQYF
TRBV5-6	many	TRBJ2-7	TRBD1	TGTGCCAGCAGCTTGCAACCTACAGGGGTCTCCTACGAGCAGTACTTC	CASSLQPTGVSYEQYF
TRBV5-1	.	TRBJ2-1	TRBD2	TGCGCCAGCAGCTACCCGACTAGCGGGAATGATGAGCAGTTCTTC	CASSYPTSGNDEQFF
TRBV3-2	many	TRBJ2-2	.	TGTGCCAGCATAGCGGGAGAGGGCACCGGGGAGCTGTTTTTT	CASIAGEGTGELFF
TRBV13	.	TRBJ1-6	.	TGTGCCAGCAGCCCCACACCTACCTATAATTCACCCCTCCACTTT	CASSPTPTYNSPLHF
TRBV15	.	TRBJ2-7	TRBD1	TGTGCCACCAGCAGTACGGGACAGGGCTCCTACGAGCAGTACTTC	CATSSTGQGSYEQYF
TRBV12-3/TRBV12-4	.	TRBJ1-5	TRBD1	TGTGCCAGCAGATCGGACAGGGTTAGCAATCAGCCCCAGCATTTT	CASRSDRVSNQPQHF
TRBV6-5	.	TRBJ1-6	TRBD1	TGTGCCAGCAGTTCTCAGGGGGCCAGCTATAATTCACCCCTCCACTTT	CASSSQGASYNSPLHF
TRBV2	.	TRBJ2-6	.	TGTGCCAACACCGTCGGTAGCCCTGGGGCCAACGTCCTGACTTTC	CANTVGSPGANVLTF
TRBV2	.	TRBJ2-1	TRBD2	TGTGCCAGCAGTTTATCCCCTAGCGGGAGACTTGAGCAGTTCTTC	CASSLSPSGRLEQFF
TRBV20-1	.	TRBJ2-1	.	TGCAGTGCTAGAGATCTCCAGGGACAAAGATCGGGTGAGCAGTTCTTC	CSARDLQGQRSGEQFF
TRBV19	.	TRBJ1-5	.	TGTGCCAGTAGTGCGGTGAATCAGCCCCAGCATTTT	CASSAVNQPQHF
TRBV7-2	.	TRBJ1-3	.	TGTGCCAGCAGTCCACTGGGCAGGGTCCATCGCTCTGGAAACACCATATATTTT	CASSPLGRVHRSGNTIYF
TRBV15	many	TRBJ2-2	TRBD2	TGTGCCACCAGCACGACTAGCGGAGTGAACACCGGGGAGCTGTTTTTT	CATSTTSGVNTGELFF
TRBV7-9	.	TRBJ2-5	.	TGTGCCAGCGGTGCGGGACAAGAGACCCAGTACTTC	CASGAGQETQYF
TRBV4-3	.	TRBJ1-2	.	TGCGCCAGCAGCTACCCCGAACAGGGAGATAACTATGGCTACACCTTC	CASSYPEQGDNYGYTF
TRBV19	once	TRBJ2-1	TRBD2	TGTGCCAGTAGAAGCGGGAGGGATAACAATGAGCAGTTCTTC	CASRSGRDNNEQFF